These T cell receptor beta chains were read from a single sample in a study of naive and memory T cell subsets. MiXCR, run by TCRdb on the UMI-ligation and nested PCR reads, gives a single entry per CDR3 protein. Found here are about 26,000 distinct CDR3 sequences, roughly 5.2% of them singletons; the top ten hold approximately 7.4%. The specimen sequenced was blood. These receptors all stem from an adult in good health. Both conserved end residues are part of each CDR3. A D gene is named only where the DNA matches it firmly. Where a row states a size, it is once, few, many or the class of an expanded clone; other rows omit it.

size: .
J: TRBJ2-1
V: TRBV19
D: .
DNA: TGTGCCAGTAACGACCCCCCCGGGAATGAGCAGTTCTTC
CDR3: CASNDPPGNEQFF

size: .
J: TRBJ1-1
V: TRBV5-1
D: .
DNA: TGCGCCAGCAGCTTGGACGGATTGAACACTGAAGCTTTCTTT
CDR3: CASSLDGLNTEAFF

size: many
J: TRBJ2-4
V: TRBV20-1
D: TRBD2
DNA: TGCAGTGCTAGAACCTGGACTAGCGGGATGGAAAACATTCAGTACTTC
CDR3: CSARTWTSGMENIQYF

size: many
J: TRBJ2-1
V: TRBV4-1
D: TRBD2
DNA: TGCGCCAGCAGCCAAGGGGCGGCTAGCGGGAGAAGATACAATGAGCAGTTCTTC
CDR3: CASSQGAASGRRYNEQFF

size: many
J: TRBJ1-1
V: TRBV14
D: .
DNA: TGTGCCAGCAGCAGTCGGGACATGAACACTGAAGCTTTCTTT
CDR3: CASSSRDMNTEAFF

size: many
J: TRBJ2-2
V: TRBV7-9
D: .
DNA: TGTGCCAGCGTCGGGGCATACACCGGGGAGCTGTTTTTT
CDR3: CASVGAYTGELFF

size: .
J: TRBJ2-3
V: TRBV7-8
D: TRBD2
DNA: TGTGCCAGTATTTATAGGCGGGGGGCGAGAGATACGCAGTATTTT
CDR3: CASIYRRGARDTQYF

size: many
J: TRBJ2-1
V: TRBV25-1
D: TRBD2
DNA: TGTGCCAGCAGTGAATCGGTCCAGAGAGATAGCGGGAGGGTTTTCGGCAATGAGCAGTTCTTC
CDR3: CASSESVQRDSGRVFGNEQFF

size: many
J: TRBJ2-5
V: TRBV4-1
D: TRBD1
DNA: TGCGCCAGCAGCCAAGATCTGCAGGGGGCAAGACAAGAGACCCAGTACTTC
CDR3: CASSQDLQGARQETQYF

size: .
J: TRBJ2-4
V: TRBV12-3/TRBV12-4
D: TRBD1
DNA: TGTGCCAGCAGTCCCTCGGGACAGGCCAAAAACATTCAGTACTTC
CDR3: CASSPSGQAKNIQYF

size: few
J: TRBJ2-1
V: TRBV6-2/TRBV6-3
D: .
DNA: TGTGCCAGCACCAGGGGCTACCAAGGACAAAATGAGCAGTTCTTC
CDR3: CASTRGYQGQNEQFF

size: many
J: TRBJ1-1
V: TRBV5-1
D: .
DNA: TGCGCCAGCAGCTTATTAGAGGCCAAGAACACTGAAGCTTTCTTT
CDR3: CASSLLEAKNTEAFF

size: many
J: TRBJ2-1
V: TRBV27
D: .
DNA: TGTGCCAGCAGTATAGCGAGCTCCTACAATGAGCAGTTCTTC
CDR3: CASSIASSYNEQFF

size: many
J: TRBJ1-2
V: TRBV2
D: .
DNA: TGTGCCAGCAGTGAAGCAGAGACTAACTATGGCTACACCTTC
CDR3: CASSEAETNYGYTF

size: many
J: TRBJ2-1
V: TRBV20-1
D: .
DNA: TGCAGTGCTAACGGGGAGAGCTCCTACAATGAGCAGTTCTTC
CDR3: CSANGESSYNEQFF

size: many
J: TRBJ2-1
V: TRBV5-1
D: .
DNA: TGCGCCAGCAGCTTGGTAGTCAGGACGGGGAATGAGCAGTTCTTC
CDR3: CASSLVVRTGNEQFF

size: many
J: TRBJ1-2
V: TRBV3-1
D: .
DNA: TGTGCCAGCAGCCAAAGGGCGCTGGGAGGCTACACCTTC
CDR3: CASSQRALGGYTF